This T cell receptor (beta chain) appears in the sequencing data of a study of beta chain features in type 1 diabetes. The CDR3 totals 14 residues. The germline V gene has CDR1 SGDLS and CDR2 YYNGEE. Between the trimmed V and J ends, which lost 0 bases and 8 bases, there was a span of 12 bases. Overall study results and limits: A cDNA-based sequencing approach could over-represent cells with high TCR expression. More deletions and fewer insertions at VDJ junctions were found in patients with type 1 diabetes.

In its sample, this clone was seen a few times. As yet, its antigen is unknown. Expressed TCRB transcripts were sequenced after all isolated RNA was converted to cDNA. Clones were read by immunoSEQ multiplex PCR, and TCRdb kept only the in-frame ones, dropping some. The sample consists of fewer than 400,000 clones, 6.5% to 10% of them appearing once. The TCR originated in a young woman in good health. The V call is TRBV9, the J call TRBJ2-1; D not certain. The sequenced material came from central memory CD4+ T cells from blood. CDR3 bases: TGTGCCAGCAGCGTAGACCTCTGGTTGGATGAGCAGTTCTTC. It encodes CASSVDLWLDEQFF.